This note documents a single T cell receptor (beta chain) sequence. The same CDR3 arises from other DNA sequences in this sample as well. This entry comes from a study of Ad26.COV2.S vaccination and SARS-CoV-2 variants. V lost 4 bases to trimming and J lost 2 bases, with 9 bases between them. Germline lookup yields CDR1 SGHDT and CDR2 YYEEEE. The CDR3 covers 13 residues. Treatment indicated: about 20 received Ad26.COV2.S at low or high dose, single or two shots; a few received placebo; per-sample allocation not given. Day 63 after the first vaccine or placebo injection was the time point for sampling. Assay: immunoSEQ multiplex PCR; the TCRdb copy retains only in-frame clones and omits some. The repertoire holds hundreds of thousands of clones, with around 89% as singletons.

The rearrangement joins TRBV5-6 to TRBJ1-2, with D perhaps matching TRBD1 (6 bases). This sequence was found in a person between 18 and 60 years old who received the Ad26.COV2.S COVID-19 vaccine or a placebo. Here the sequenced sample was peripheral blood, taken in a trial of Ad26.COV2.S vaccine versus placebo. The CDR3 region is CASSLDRNYGYTF. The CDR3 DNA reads TGTGCCAGCAGCCTAGACAGGAACTATGGCTACACCTTC. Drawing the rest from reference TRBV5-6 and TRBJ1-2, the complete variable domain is DAGVTQSPTHLIKTRGQQVTLRCSPKSGHDTVSWYQQALGQGPQFIFQYYEEEERQRGNFPDRFSGHQFPNYSSELNVNALLLGDSALYLCASSLDRNYGYTFGSGTRLTVV.